Listed below are T cell receptor beta chains from one sample, sequenced in a study of shared clonotypes between healthy human individuals. Using immunoSEQ multiplex PCR, the repertoire was profiled, and TCRdb retains in-frame clones only, with some absent. The sample contains roughly 2.1 million clones, about 93% of which appear only once. The sample comprised naive CD8+ T cells from PBMCs. These receptors were obtained from a man younger than 35 in good health. Some clones in this sample may be carry-over from other donors' samples. The CDR3 runs from the conserved cysteine through the conserved F or W.

TRBJ2-1,TRBV11-3,CASSSLGGVNEQFF
TRBJ2-7,TRBV14,CASSQGPGTAYYEQYF
TRBJ1-1,TRBV6-5,CASSYSHTGNTEAFF
TRBJ2-2,TRBV5-4,CASLEGTGELFF
TRBJ2-7,TRBV5-1,CASRDREGNYEQYF
TRBJ2-7,TRBV7-8,CASSGRTGSYEQYF
TRBJ1-3,TRBV10-2,CASRAGEIANGGNTIYF
TRBJ2-2,TRBV4-3,CASSVGTGRNTGELFF
TRBJ1-3,TRBV27,CASRITGGRGNTIYF
TRBJ2-5,TRBV27,CASSDRDRQETQYF
TRBJ2-7,TRBV11-2,CASSLDRGPSYEQYF
TRBJ2-5,TRBV7-9,CASSPPTSGRQETQYF
TRBJ1-1,TRBV4-1,CASSPIPGQDNTEAFF
TRBJ2-7,TRBV5-1,CASSLVGGETYEQYF
TRBJ2-7,TRBV6-1,CASRGDYRRYEQYF
TRBJ2-7,TRBV27,CASSFAGNTYEQYF
TRBJ1-4,TRBV7-9,CASSSDSFINEKLFF
TRBJ2-7,TRBV27,CASSFSHLVYEQYF
TRBJ2-7,TRBV6-6,CASTDTGTGGGEQYF
TRBJ2-4,TRBV28,CASSLGRGTKNIQYF
TRBJ2-3,TRBV9,CASSARTGVVTSTDTQYF
TRBJ2-6,TRBV7-9,CASSFGGEGPGANVLTF
TRBJ1-5,TRBV6-1,CASSERVGGYSNQPQHF
TRBJ1-4,TRBV5-1,CASSLYGQGSEKLFF
TRBJ2-1,TRBV19,CASSVEGGFYNEQFF
TRBJ1-5,TRBV28,CASGDRLNQPQHF
TRBJ2-7,TRBV19,CASSPIAAYEQYF
TRBJ2-3,TRBV29-1,CSAAEDRGRTDTQYF
TRBJ2-2,TRBV27,CASSLWGKIGNTGELFF
TRBJ1-2,TRBV11-2,CASSLGSGTGNGYTF
TRBJ1-1,TRBV29-1,CSVVSLGNGAEAFF
TRBJ1-3,TRBV6-6,CASSGTQTSGNTIYF
TRBJ2-1,TRBV7-3,CASSPGLAGDPGSYNEQFF
TRBJ1-4,TRBV28,CASSLRDGKLFF
TRBJ1-1,TRBV27,CASSLSLGITEAFF
TRBJ2-3,TRBV5-6,CASSSDRVADTQYF
TRBJ2-5,TRBV27,CASSLSGRVQETQYF
TRBJ1-3,TRBV28,CASSFPFHRVTNSGNTIYF
TRBJ2-1,TRBV9,CASSVGRSGPLGEQFF
TRBJ2-3,TRBV29-1,CSVEDWRLAGGPSDTQYF
TRBJ2-1,TRBV19,CASSIGLSYNEQFF
TRBJ1-5,TRBV11-2,CASPTQPQHF
TRBJ2-5,TRBV6-5,CASSYVAGGRETQYF
TRBJ2-7,TRBV7-9,CASSLARSYEQYF
TRBJ1-2,TRBV28,CASSFWGATGGVDYGYTF
TRBJ2-1,TRBV5-1,CASSRGQGANNEQFF
TRBJ2-7,TRBV29-1,CSVEAPGQGSPPYYEQYF
TRBJ2-7,TRBV10-3,CAISGANGDEQYF
TRBJ1-1,TRBV7-9,CASSFNAAENTEAFF
TRBJ2-1,TRBV9,CASSVAVAGGFNEQFF
TRBJ2-7,TRBV2,CASSEFLWVDEQYF